This T cell receptor beta chain was profiled in a study of blood T cell repertoires in COVID-19. TCRdb keeps only in-frame clones here, not all; method: immunoSEQ multiplex PCR. The table has about 280,000 clones, around four fifths seen once; the top ten hold 8.5% to 9.5%. Trimming took off 3 bases at V and 2 bases at J, with 14 bases between the two ends. This CDR3 region has 17 residues. Germline CDR1 reads LGHNA; CDR2 reads YSLEER. Sequenced sample: peripheral blood. The chain recombines TRBV4-3 with TRBJ2-6, with D possibly matching TRBD2 (6 bases). The TCR comes from a woman aged 45-65 years who had recovered from COVID-19. The CDR3 sequence is CASSQTLTSTGANVLTF. In DNA, the CDR3 is TGCGCCAGCAGCCAGACCCTGACTAGTACTGGGGCCAACGTCCTGACTTTC.